This passage covers 2 T cell receptor beta chains from one sample sequenced in a study of Graves' ophthalmopathy and Graves' hyperthyroidism. TCR beta CDR3 amplification used RNA transcripts. Following a first-round RT-PCR that used HTBI primers, a second-round multiplex PCR was carried out. MiXCR was run by TCRdb on the multiplex PCR reads, yielding one entry per CDR3 protein. The sample lists hundreds of thousands of distinct CDR3 sequences; 20% to 25% were seen once. The sequenced material came from peripheral blood. All receptors derive from a woman younger than 30 with stable Graves' hyperthyroidism. Some clones in this sample may be carry-over from other donors' samples.

This clonotype was picked up many times. This CDR3 is CASEDLGDLGELFF. The CDR3 DNA follows: TGTGCCAGCGAAGACCTCGGGGATCTCGGGGAGCTGTTTTTT. The V and J genes are TRBV6-1 and TRBJ2-2, with a weak D call TRBD2 (5 bases). Germline V gene lookup returns CDR1 MNHNS and CDR2 SASEGT. The CDR3 runs 14 residues. V was trimmed by 8 bases and J by 7 bases, leaving 17 bases between them.

This clonotype has only a few counts. J is TRBJ1-6 and V is TRBV30; D uncertain. V was trimmed by 0 bases and J by 8 bases, leaving 8 bases between them. The CDR3 totals 13 residues. Germline V CDR1 and CDR2: GTSNPN, SVGIG (reference sequence). CDR3 region: CAWSVRPDSPLHF. CDR3 DNA: TGTGCCTGGAGTGTTCGTCCGGATTCACCCCTCCACTTT.